This TCR beta chain was obtained from a study of T cell responses to AZD1222 COVID-19 vaccine. CDR3 size: 19 residues. Germline loops: CDR1 ENHRY, CDR2 SYGVKD. The J segment lost 4 bases and the V segment lost 0 bases, leaving 6 bases of the junction unmatched. Using immunoSEQ multiplex PCR, the repertoire was profiled, and TCRdb retains in-frame clones only, with some absent. The table shows under 70,000 clones, with under 90% occurring only once. To note about this clone: The antigen remains undetermined.

General study points: Donors were chiefly white British, with a greater number of females, and clonal diversity was perhaps underestimated. Repertoires in all cases were sampled only once the peak T cell response had passed.

Here the sequenced sample was peripheral blood, taken on day 0 of AZD1222 vaccination. This chain connects TRBV10-3 to TRBJ2-1; 16 bases are shared with TRBD2. The sequence was collected from an adult in good health. The CDR3 protein is CAISESGTSGGAIYNEQFF. The CDR3 nucleotides read TGTGCCATCAGTGAGTCAGGGACTAGCGGGGGGGCCATTTACAATGAGCAGTTCTTC.